The 28 T cell receptor beta chains below were found in one sample sequenced in a study of cytomegalovirus exposure and HLA in healthy donors. The primer mix had 60 Vbeta and 13 Jbeta primers. The repertoire was sequenced with immunoSEQ multiplex PCR; TCRdb's copy has only in-frame clones and lacks some. Altogether tens of thousands of clones are present, 9.5% to 13% being singletons, with the ten largest covering approximately 23%. What was sequenced was PBMCs. These receptors originate from a man aged 60 to 69 in good health and CMV-seropositive.

This clone came up a few times. Here the CDR3 DNA reads TGTGCCAGCAGTCCCGGCGGGCACACGAACACTGAAGCTTTCTTT. The encoded protein is CASSPGGHTNTEAFF. The chain carries TRBV2 and TRBJ1-1; D ambiguous. The CDR3 has 15 residues. The V end was cut by 5 bases, the J end by 1 base, with 14 bases between. The germline gives CDR1 SNHLY, CDR2 FYNNEI.

CDR3 nucleotide sequence: TGTGCCAGCAGTCCGACTAGCGGGTTGGGGCACGAGCAGTACTTC. This encodes CASSPTSGLGHEQYF. This chain uses TRBV6-6 with TRBJ2-7, with 10 bases aligning to TRBD2. J lost 5 bases, V lost 5 bases, and 9 bases had no gene match. Germline CDR1 is MNHNY and CDR2 is SVGAGI (reference sequence). The CDR3 contains 15 residues.

The chain carries TRBV30 and TRBJ2-4; TRBD2 matches at 7 bases. Germline CDR1 and CDR2: GTSNPN and SVGIG (reference sequence). CDR3 size: 14 residues. The trim removed 2 bases at V and 11 bases at J, leaving 12 bases unmatched. The CDR3 sequence is CAWSRGGSTYVQYF. CDR3 sequence (DNA): TGTGCCTGGAGTCGTGGCGGGAGCACGTACGTTCAGTACTTC. Looking up the rest from reference TRBV30 and TRBJ2-4 gives the full variable domain: SQTIHQWPATLVQPVGSPLSLECTVEGTSNPNLYWYRQAAGRGLQLLFYSVGIGQISSEVPQNLSASRPQDRQFILSSKKLLLSDSGFYLCAWSRGGSTYVQYFGAGTRLSVL.

V gene TRBV10-3 combines with J gene TRBJ2-5, with D tentatively TRBD1 (5 bases). The germline CDR1 and CDR2 sequences are ENHRY and SYGVKD. This CDR3 is 12 amino acids long. Trimming shortened V by 5 bases and J by 5 bases, and 9 bases separated the two germline ends. CDR3 region: CAISKGHETQYF. In DNA, the CDR3 is TGTGCCATCAGTAAGGGGCATGAGACCCAGTACTTC.

This chain joins TRBV5-1 and TRBJ2-3; D may be TRBD1 (6 bases). There are 16 residues in the CDR3. V lost 0 bases, J lost 3 bases, and 14 bases lay in between. Germline-derived CDR1 and CDR2 are SGHRS and YFSETQ. The CDR3 loop is CASSLDGTIGTDTQYF. For the CDR3, the DNA is TGCGCCAGCAGCTTGGATGGGACAATTGGAACAGATACGCAGTATTTT. Based on the CDR3 plus reference TRBV5-1 and TRBJ2-3, the full variable domain is KAGVTQTPRYLIKTRGQQVTLSCSPISGHRSVSWYQQTPGQGLQFLFEYFSETQRNKGNFPGRFSGRQFSNSRSEMNVSTLELGDSALYLCASSLDGTIGTDTQYFGPGTRLTVL.

This rearrangement joins TRBV29-1 to TRBJ2-7, with 7 bases fitting TRBD2. This CDR3 is 12 amino acids long. V dropped 5 bases and J dropped 3; count of bases not matched to a gene: 4. Germline CDR1 and CDR2: SQVTM and ANQGSEA. The CDR3 sequence is CSVSPGGYEQYF. The CDR3 DNA is TGCAGCGTTTCTCCGGGGGGCTACGAGCAGTACTTC.

This clone was counted only a few times. The chain employs TRBV6-4 and TRBJ2-2; 9 bases map to TRBD2. CDR3 length: 15 amino acids. Germline lookup yields CDR1 MRHNA and CDR2 SNTAGT. V lost 6 bases and J lost 1; bases outside the gene matches: 3. The CDR3 region is CASRAGGVNTGELFF. DNA for the CDR3: TGTGCCAGCAGGGCGGGGGGGGTGAACACCGGGGAGCTGTTTTTT.

The V gene is TRBV10-3, the J gene TRBJ1-3; D uncertain. The CDR3 runs to 12 residues. Germline V gives CDR1 ENHRY, CDR2 SYGVKD. Trimming left V 5 bases short and J 4 bases short, with 6 bases between. The CDR3 loop reads CAISNEGNTIYF. The CDR3 region has the DNA TGTGCCATCAGTAATGAGGGAAACACCATATATTTT.

This clone was seen ten or more times. This chain uses TRBV4-1 with TRBJ1-1; 7 nucleotides agree with TRBD1. The junction had 12 bases not matched to a gene; V was cut back by 4 bases and J by 1 base. Germline CDR1 MGHRA, CDR2 YSYEKL. This CDR3 is built from 17 residues. DNA for the CDR3: TGCGCCAGCAGCCTCAAAAATTCGGCAGGGGGGAACACTGAAGCTTTCTTT. Amino acids: CASSLKNSAGGNTEAFF.

This clone was seen only a few times. The chain carries TRBV9 and TRBJ1-6; TRBD1 matches at 7 bases. CDR1 is SGDLS, CDR2 YYNGEE, per germline. The CDR3 length is 14 residues. Germline trimming cut 3 bases from V and 5 bases from J; bases unmatched to any gene: 2. The CDR3, as DNA: TGTGCCAGCAGCGGGGGACAGAATAATTCACCCCTCCACTTT. It specifies CASSGGQNNSPLHF. Variable domain in full (rest from reference TRBV9 and TRBJ1-6): DSGVTQTPKHLITATGQRVTLRCSPRSGDLSVYWYQQSLDQGLQFLIQYYNGEERAKGNILERFSAQQFPDLHSELNLSSLELGDSALYFCASSGGQNNSPLHFGNGTRLTVT.

The gene calls are TRBV19 and TRBJ1-4, with D unclear. Germline lookup yields CDR1 LNHDA and CDR2 SQIVND (reference sequence). The CDR3 runs to 15 residues. Trimming shortened V by 5 bases and J by 7 bases, and 17 bases separated the two germline ends. The CDR3 protein is CASSEVSGGREKLFF. CDR3 in DNA: TGTGCCAGTAGTGAAGTGTCCGGCGGTCGTGAAAAACTGTTTTTT.

This clone was seen a few times. V gene TRBV5-1 combines with J gene TRBJ1-1, with 11 bases fitting TRBD1. The CDR3 has 17 amino acids. J lost 0 bases, V lost 0 bases, and 4 bases had no gene match. CDR1 and CDR2 from the germline V gene are SGHRS and YFSETQ. CDR3 DNA: TGCGCCAGCAGCTTGGGGGGGACAGGGGGTATGAACACTGAAGCTTTCTTT. Amino acid sequence: CASSLGGTGGMNTEAFF.

V is TRBV6-5 and J is TRBJ1-1, with D unclear. Trimming removed 2 bases from V and 3 bases from J, with 7 bases in between. This CDR3 spans 13 amino acids. Germline V gene data show CDR1 as MNHEY and CDR2 as SVGAGI. CDR3 sequence reads: CASSYRRDTEAFF. The CDR3 coding sequence is TGTGCCAGCAGTTACCGCCGGGACACTGAAGCTTTCTTT.

V gene TRBV5-8 combines with J gene TRBJ1-5; D is possibly TRBD1 (5 bases). The CDR3 extends over 15 amino acids. Between the trimmed V and J ends, which lost 5 bases and 0 bases, there was a span of 12 bases. The germline V gene has CDR1 SGHTS and CDR2 YDEGEE. The CDR3 region is CASRGAIYSNQPQHF. The CDR3 nucleotides are TGTGCCAGCAGAGGGGCGATTTATAGCAATCAGCCCCAGCATTTT.

A remark on this clone: In this CDR3 the conserved last residue, phenylalanine or tryptophan, is missing, so a read error is likely. No DNA is shown, since the ends of the CDR3 on it are uncertain; the CDR3 is the one TCRdb lists. The chain uses TRBV30 and TRBJ1-5. The CDR3 is 13 residues long, ends included. Germline loops: CDR1 GTSNPN, CDR2 SVGIG (reference sequence). The chain's CDR3 is CAWSDWSNQPKHL.

Only a few counts were recorded for this clone. This sequence joins TRBV15 and TRBJ2-5; D unclear. This CDR3 comprises 15 residues. V gave up 0 bases and J gave up 2 bases, with 10 bases separating them. In germline, CDR1 is LNHNV, CDR2 YYDKDF (reference sequence). The CDR3 bases are TGTGCCACCAGCAGAGATATGGCGGAGCAAGAGACCCAGTACTTC. Translated: CATSRDMAEQETQYF. The variable domain in full, with the rest retrieved from reference TRBV15 and TRBJ2-5, is DAMVIQNPRYQVTQFGKPVTLSCSQTLNHNVMYWYQQKSSQAPKLLFHYYDKDFNNEADTPDNFQSRRPNTSFCFLDIRSPGLGDTAMYLCATSRDMAEQETQYFGPGTRLLVL.

This clone has just a few counts. J is TRBJ2-7 and V is TRBV7-9; TRBD2 matches 9 bases. J gave up 1 base and V 1 base, and 5 bases lay outside the gene matches. The CDR3 covers 16 residues. Looked up from germline, CDR1 is SEHNR and CDR2 is FQNEAQ (reference sequence). For the CDR3, the DNA is TGTGCCAGCAGCTTAGGGCGGGAGGGCCGTTCCTACGAGCAGTACTTC. Encoded protein: CASSLGREGRSYEQYF. Together with reference TRBV7-9 and TRBJ2-7, the CDR3 gives the full variable domain: DTGVSQNPRHKITKRGQNVTFRCDPISEHNRLYWYRQTLGQGPEFLTYFQNEAQLEKSRLLSDRFSAERPKGSFSTLEIQRTEQGDSAMYLCASSLGREGRSYEQYFGPGTRLTVT.

In this sample, this clone turned up a few times. Other DNA sequences in this sample translate to the same CDR3. The chain couples TRBV9 to TRBJ2-7; 9 bases map to TRBD2. Per germline, CDR1 SGDLS and CDR2 YYNGEE. This CDR3 comprises 14 residues. V lost 3 bases to trimming and J lost 2 bases; unmatched junction nucleotides: 3. CDR3 loop: CASSATSGAYEQYF. The CDR3 coding sequence is TGTGCCAGCAGCGCGACTAGCGGAGCCTACGAGCAGTACTTC.

The chain has TRBV9 and TRBJ1-2; D may be TRBD1 (6 bases). The germline gives CDR1 SGDLS, CDR2 YYNGEE. This CDR3 is 17 amino acids long. V gave up 6 bases and J gave up 4 bases, with 25 bases separating them. The CDR3 spells CASTRSESGTQIYGYTF. The DNA of the CDR3 is TGTGCCAGCACCCGAAGCGAAAGTGGGACACAGATCTATGGCTACACCTTC.

The V call is TRBV7-9, the J call TRBJ1-4; 7 bases are shared with TRBD1. The V gene end was trimmed by 4 bases and the J gene end by 3 bases; junction bases not matched to a gene: 2. The length of the CDR3 is 14 residues. The germline CDR1 and CDR2 sequences are SEHNR and FQNEAQ (reference sequence). The CDR3 loop is CASSSGTANEKLFF. As DNA, the CDR3 is TGTGCCAGCAGCTCCGGGACAGCTAATGAAAAACTGTTTTTT.

The V gene is TRBV11-2, the J gene TRBJ1-4; D is uncertain. The CDR3 sequence is 15 residues long. Germline V gene lookup returns CDR1 SGHAT and CDR2 FQNNGV. The V end was cut by 4 bases, the J end by 0 bases, with 9 bases between. The CDR3 bases are TGTGCCAGCAGCTATACAGCTGCAACTAATGAAAAACTGTTTTTT. Amino acids: CASSYTAATNEKLFF.

This chain's CDR3 is CASSSGASGGPTGELFF. For the CDR3, the DNA is TGCGCCAGCAGCTCCGGGGCTAGCGGGGGGCCCACCGGGGAGCTGTTTTTT. V is TRBV5-1 and J is TRBJ2-2; 11 bases fit TRBD2. V lost 3 bases to trimming and J lost 4 bases; unmatched junction nucleotides: 8. Germline lookup yields CDR1 SGHRS and CDR2 YFSETQ. The CDR3 length is 17 residues. Based on the CDR3 plus reference TRBV5-1 and TRBJ2-2, the full variable domain is KAGVTQTPRYLIKTRGQQVTLSCSPISGHRSVSWYQQTPGQGLQFLFEYFSETQRNKGNFPGRFSGRQFSNSRSEMNVSTLELGDSALYLCASSSGASGGPTGELFFGEGSRLTVL.

This clone was observed at least ten times. The V gene is TRBV9, the J gene TRBJ2-2; TRBD2 agrees at 11 bases. V was pared by 3 bases and J by 1 base, with 5 bases of the junction left unmatched. Germline CDR1 and CDR2: SGDLS and YYNGEE. The CDR3 is made up of 17 amino acids. The CDR3: CASSGGGTSGNTGELFF. CDR3 bases: TGTGCCAGCAGCGGGGGTGGGACTAGCGGGAACACCGGGGAGCTGTTTTTT.

The rearrangement uses TRBV10-3 and TRBJ2-7, with D possibly TRBD2 on 6 matching bases. The CDR3 is 14 amino acids. Trimming removed 6 bases from V and 5 bases from J, with 17 bases in between. The germline V gene encodes CDR1 ENHRY and CDR2 SYGVKD. In DNA form, the CDR3 reads TGTGCCATCAGCGTCGGGAGACAGATGGACGAGCAGTACTTC. As protein: CAISVGRQMDEQYF.

The V call is TRBV11-2, the J call TRBJ1-1, with 9 bases that match TRBD1. The CDR3 has 15 amino acids. J was trimmed by 3 bases and V by 4 bases; bases with no gene match: 6. Looked up from germline, CDR1 is SGHAT and CDR2 is FQNNGV. DNA of the CDR3: TGTGCCAGCAGCTACCAACAGGGGGCAGACACTGAAGCTTTCTTT. Its protein product is CASSYQQGADTEAFF.

Only a few counts were recorded for this clone. The CDR3 sequence is CASSMGLKDNYGYTF. The CDR3 coding sequence is TGTGCCAGTAGTATGGGACTCAAAGACAACTATGGCTACACCTTC. The chain recombines TRBV19 with TRBJ1-2; tentative D call: TRBD1 (5 bases). The CDR3 runs 15 residues. Trimming removed 3 bases at V and 2 bases at J, with 13 bases between. CDR1 is LNHDA, CDR2 SQIVND, per germline (reference sequence).

V gene TRBV5-1 combines with J gene TRBJ1-4; TRBD1 is a possible D gene (5 bases). CDR3 length equals 16 residues. The V end was cut by 0 bases, the J end by 0 bases, with 9 bases between. Germline CDR1 SGHRS, CDR2 YFSETQ. The CDR3 DNA reads as TGCGCCAGCAGCTTGGGGACACTTGCAACTAATGAAAAACTGTTTTTT. Its translation is CASSLGTLATNEKLFF.

Only a few counts were recorded for this clone. This chain joins TRBV6-5 and TRBJ2-7; tentatively, D is TRBD2 (5 bases). The CDR3 is 15 residues long. CDR1 is MNHEY and CDR2 is SVGAGI in the germline V gene. V gave up 5 bases and J gave up 0 bases, with 14 bases separating them. The CDR3 DNA follows: TGTGCCAGCAGTCCCCAGGTAGCGAGCTCCTACGAGCAGTACTTC. Amino acids: CASSPQVASSYEQYF.